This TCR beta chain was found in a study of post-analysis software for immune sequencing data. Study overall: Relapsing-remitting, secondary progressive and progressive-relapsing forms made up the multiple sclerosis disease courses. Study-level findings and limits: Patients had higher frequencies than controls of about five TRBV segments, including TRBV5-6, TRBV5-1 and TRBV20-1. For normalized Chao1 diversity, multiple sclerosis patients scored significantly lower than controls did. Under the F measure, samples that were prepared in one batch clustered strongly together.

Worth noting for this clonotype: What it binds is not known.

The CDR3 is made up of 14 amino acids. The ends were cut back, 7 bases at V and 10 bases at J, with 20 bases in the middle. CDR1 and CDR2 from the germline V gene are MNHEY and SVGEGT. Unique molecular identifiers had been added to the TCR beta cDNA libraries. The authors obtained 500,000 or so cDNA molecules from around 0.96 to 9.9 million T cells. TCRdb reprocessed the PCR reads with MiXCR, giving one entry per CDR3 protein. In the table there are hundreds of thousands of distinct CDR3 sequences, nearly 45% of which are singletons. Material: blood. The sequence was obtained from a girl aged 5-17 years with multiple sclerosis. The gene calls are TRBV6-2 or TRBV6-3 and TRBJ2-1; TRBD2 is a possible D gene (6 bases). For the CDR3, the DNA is TGTGCCAGCATTCGCGCATCTGTGAGCGGGGAGCAGTTCTTC. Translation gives CASIRASVSGEQFF.